This T cell receptor (beta chain) came from a study of T cells in Graves' hyperthyroidism and ophthalmopathy. This clonotype was recorded many times. V lost 6 bases and J lost 4, with 7 bases in between. The CDR3 spans 10 residues. CDR1 is DFQATT and CDR2 is SNEGSKA in the germline V gene (reference sequence). It was RNA transcripts that yielded the amplified TCR beta CDR3 regions. HTBI primers were used for first-round RT-PCR of the TCR CDR3. Via MiXCR, TCRdb re-called the multiplex PCR reads, giving one row per CDR3 protein. This sample carries fewer than 450,000 distinct CDR3 sequences, about a sixth of them seen once, and the ten largest clones take around a third.

The receptor's source is a woman aged 30 to 39 with Graves' hyperthyroidism that later progressed to Graves' ophthalmopathy. J is TRBJ2-7 and V is TRBV20-1, with no clear D. The specimen sequenced was blood. CDR3 DNA: TGCAGTGCCCTTGATTACGAGCAGTACTTC. This translates into CSALDYEQYF.